This T cell receptor (beta chain) is from a study of T cell clonotyping in hematopoietic cell transplantation (dated by TCRdb to about 2021). About the study as a whole: Recipient samples taken before transplant were obtained following cytoreduction. In the study, over a hundred blood samples were gathered from approximately 33 consecutive transplant recipients and their related donors. Patient recruitment ran from late 2015 to January 2017, and follow-up continued until late 2020 or death.

Trimming costs V 0 bases and J 4 bases, and their ends lie 9 bases apart. As encoded in the germline V gene (reference sequence), CDR1 is GTSNPN while CDR2 is SVGIG. The CDR3 spans 13 residues, from the cysteine through the phenylalanine. Only the CDR3 DNA stays, 39 bases, in frame from base 1. This clone was observed a few times. The clone's antigen remains unknown. No base qualities exist here, and no much larger clone lies one base off it. Interpreted using the paper, the time point label stands for: recipient sample about 28 days before transplant, after cytoreduction. Blood samples were obtained from recipients approximately 28 days before transplant and at days 30, 100 and 180 after transplant. Nuclei Lysis Solution was used to extract genomic DNA from fresh or cryopreserved unfractionated peripheral blood mononuclear cells. Overall study outcomes, separate from this receptor: After transplant, TCR diversity in recipients dropped, and pathologically expanded clonotypes increased progressively from day 30 to day 180. The sample size was limited, and CD4 and CD8 repertoire contributions could not be separated because cells were not sorted. Donor and pretransplant recipient Inverse Simpson Index values predicted broader posttransplant TCR repertoire diversity. Overlap with donor repertoires was found for only a small fraction of recipient repertoires, with over 97% found to appear de novo at the given depth.

With the immunoSEQ assay, which is a bias-controlled multiplex PCR relying on V- and J-specific primers, TCR beta CDR3 regions were amplified from genomic DNA. A second PCR step added a proprietary barcode and Illumina adapter sequences to the CDR3 amplicons. An Illumina MiSeq instrument was used to sequence the CDR3 libraries. The original methods were these. Export and quality control were performed with immunoSEQ Analyzer 3.0, and downstream analyses were performed with R Bioconductor and Immunarch. Repertoire metrics were calculated using only productive rearrangements within the normalized downsampled data set. Pathologically expanded clonotypes were defined as those larger than 5 templates in the normalized cohort. Repertoire diversity was measured with the Inverse Simpson Index. CMV-specificity analyses were carried out on the non-normalized data set to capture all clonotypes. TCRdb provides this immuneACCESS table in a form limited to in-frame rearrangements. Some clones are lacking; in checked studies, under half of them reflect an unresolved V gene, and why the rest are absent is not known. V, J and clone size reflect that table, while D and trimming were determined from the DNA. Present in this sample are tens of thousands of clones, 85% of which were seen just once. Jointly, the top ten make up approximately 2.8% of the sample.

This chain is built from TRBV30 and TRBJ1-2, with no confident D gene call. The TCR originated in a man in his sixties with acute myeloid leukemia. Some clones in this sample may be carry-over from other donors' samples. Sequenced material: peripheral blood mononuclear cells, taken before stem cell transplant. The bases are TGTGCCTGGAGTGTATTGGGGTTCTATGGCTACACCTTC. The encoded protein is CAWSVLGFYGYTF.